This entry concerns a single T cell receptor beta chain. This record comes from a study of blood T cell repertoires in COVID-19. Study-wide context: In each case, the material was cDNA or gDNA derived from T cells, B-cell-depleted T cells, or PBMCs.

Generated by immunoSEQ multiplex PCR, the TCRdb table keeps only in-frame clones and is missing some. In the table there are hundreds of thousands of clones, 89% of which are singletons. The CDR3 covers 14 residues. Losses at the gene ends were 3 bases for V and 2 bases for J; bases not matched to a gene: 3. Per the germline V gene, CDR1 is MDHEN and CDR2 is SYDVKM. The sequence was collected from a woman under 40 with COVID-19, enrolled during active disease. The sample comprised peripheral blood. The chain couples TRBV28 to TRBJ2-5, with 7 bases fitting TRBD1. CDR3 sequence reads: CASSLGQIQETQYF. CDR3 in DNA: TGTGCCAGCAGTTTGGGACAGATTCAAGAGACCCAGTACTTC. The full variable domain, its missing parts supplied by reference TRBV28 and TRBJ2-5, is DVKVTQSSRYLVKRTGEKVFLECVQDMDHENMFWYRQDPGLGLRLIYFSYDVKMKEKGDIPEGYSVSREKKERFSLILESASTNQTSMYLCASSLGQIQETQYFGPGTRLLVL.